Following are 26 T cell receptor beta chains from one sample sequenced in a study of identical twins. Each CDR3 protein gets one entry after TCRdb re-called the 5' RACE reads with MiXCR. The sample comprises fewer than 650,000 distinct CDR3 sequences, approximately 10% of which are singletons, and roughly 3% rests with the top ten. In addition, the sample was reused for a study of yellow fever vaccine responses in identical twins.

Source material: PBMCs. The receptor set was obtained from a woman younger than 35 in good health.

This clonotype was seen a handful of times. J is TRBJ2-5 and V is TRBV20-1; D possibly uses TRBD1 or TRBD2 (6 bases each). This CDR3 region has 14 residues. Trimming shortened V by 2 bases and J by 5 bases, and 15 bases separated the two germline ends. The germline V gene has CDR1 DFQATT and CDR2 SNEGSKA (reference sequence). CDR3 nucleotides: TGCAGTGCTAGACGCCCAGGGGCGGGGGAGACCCAGTACTTC. This encodes CSARRPGAGETQYF.

This clonotype was seen more than once but under ten times. The chain couples TRBV5-4 to TRBJ2-6; D is undetermined. V gave up 1 base and J gave up 2 bases, with 10 bases separating them. This CDR3 spans 16 amino acids. Germline V gene data show CDR1 as SGHNT and CDR2 as YYREEE (reference sequence). Here the CDR3 DNA reads TGTGCCAGCAGCTTGTCAATAGCTACTGGGGCCAACGTCCTGACTTTC. This sequence encodes CASSLSIATGANVLTF.

The gene calls are TRBV28 and TRBJ2-5, with a tentative D call TRBD1 (5 bases). The germline V gene encodes CDR1 MDHEN and CDR2 SYDVKM. There are 13 residues in the CDR3. Deletions cut 5 bases from V and 5 bases from J, with 12 bases between. The CDR3 region has the DNA TGTGCCAGCAGTCCCCAGGGAAGGGAGACCCAGTACTTC. Its translation is CASSPQGRETQYF. The entire variable domain, with the rest obtained from reference TRBV28 and TRBJ2-5, is as follows: DVKVTQSSRYLVKRTGEKVFLECVQDMDHENMFWYRQDPGLGLRLIYFSYDVKMKEKGDIPEGYSVSREKKERFSLILESASTNQTSMYLCASSPQGRETQYFGPGTRLLVL.

This clonotype showed up many times. V is TRBV10-1 and J is TRBJ2-5; 8 bases match TRBD1. J gave up 3 bases and V 4 bases, and 1 base lay outside the gene matches. CDR1 and CDR2 (germline): WNHNN, SYGVQD (reference sequence). The CDR3 runs 13 residues. The CDR3 spells CASSAGGEETQYF. Here the CDR3 DNA reads TGCGCCAGCAGTGCAGGGGGCGAAGAGACCCAGTACTTC.

This clonotype turned up a few times. The rearrangement uses TRBV20-1 and TRBJ2-7; the match to TRBD2 covers 7 bases. This CDR3 has 15 residues. The J segment lost 5 bases and the V segment lost 2 bases, leaving 12 bases of the junction unmatched. Per germline, CDR1 DFQATT and CDR2 SNEGSKA (reference sequence). DNA of the CDR3: TGCAGTGCTAGATCGGGTCTCGGGGCGGGAGACGAGCAGTACTTC. Translating gives CSARSGLGAGDEQYF.

This clonotype was counted a few times. The CDR3 bases are TGCGCCAGCAGCCATCCCCAGGGTGACGAGCAGTACTTC. Translated, it gives CASSHPQGDEQYF. This sequence joins TRBV4-3 and TRBJ2-7, with D possibly matching TRBD1 (5 bases). The CDR3 loop spans 13 amino acids. Germline V CDR1 and CDR2: LGHNA, YSLEER. The V end lost 3 bases, the J end lost 5 bases, and 11 bases lay between the germline ends.

The chain carries TRBV11-3 and TRBJ2-1; TRBD1 agrees at 8 bases. The germline V gene encodes CDR1 SGHNT and CDR2 YENEEA. Germline trimming cut 1 base from V and 6 bases from J; bases unmatched to any gene: 11. The CDR3 loop spans 17 amino acids. The CDR3 nucleotides are TGTGCCAGCAGCTTAGTCGTCGCAGGGGGCCCGTTCAATGAGCAGTTCTTC. It yields the protein CASSLVVAGGPFNEQFF.

CDR3 region: CSAHRGAGGGYTF. DNA of the CDR3: TGCAGTGCCCACAGGGGCGCAGGGGGTGGCTACACCTTC. The rearrangement uses TRBV20-1 and TRBJ1-2, with 7 nucleotides matching TRBD1. Germline CDR1 reads DFQATT; CDR2 reads SNEGSKA (reference sequence). This CDR3 region has 13 residues. The ends lost 6 bases at V and 7 bases at J; junction bases unmatched: 11.

This clonotype was recorded a few times. The chain is built from TRBV4-1 and TRBJ2-1, with TRBD2 as a possible D gene (6 bases). CDR3 length equals 15 residues. Trimming left V 0 bases short and J 2 bases short, with 8 bases between. The V gene's germline CDR1 is MGHRA and CDR2 YSYEKL. This chain's CDR3 is CASSQDGSPYNEQFF. CDR3 nucleotide sequence: TGCGCCAGCAGCCAAGACGGGAGCCCCTACAATGAGCAGTTCTTC.

This clonotype was picked up a small number of times. This sequence joins TRBV20-1 and TRBJ2-5; the D is unclear. The CDR3 length is 14 residues. V was pared by 0 bases and J by 1 base, with 9 bases between. Germline V gene lookup returns CDR1 DFQATT and CDR2 SNEGSKA (reference sequence). The CDR3 sequence: CSARDQNSQETQYF. The CDR3 DNA follows: TGCAGTGCTAGAGATCAAAACAGCCAAGAGACCCAGTACTTC.

This chain joins TRBV12-3 or TRBV12-4 and TRBJ2-1, with D perhaps TRBD2 (6 bases). The CDR3 is made up of 14 amino acids. Trimming cost V 1 base and J 6 bases, with 10 bases left between them. The CDR3: CASSLGWGGNEQFF. In DNA, the CDR3 is TGTGCCAGCAGTTTAGGCTGGGGAGGCAATGAGCAGTTCTTC.

This clonotype has a handful of counts. This rearrangement joins TRBV3-1 to TRBJ2-1; 8 bases match TRBD2. Unmatched junction bases numbered 4, after V lost 1 base and J lost 5 bases. Germline V gives CDR1 LGHDT, CDR2 YNNKEL (reference sequence). There are 15 residues in the CDR3. This chain's CDR3 is CASSQGLARNNEQFF. CDR3 DNA: TGTGCCAGCAGCCAAGGACTAGCGAGAAACAATGAGCAGTTCTTC.

This clonotype was recorded many times. V is TRBV15 and J is TRBJ1-6; 9 bases are shared with TRBD1. V lost 1 base, J lost 8 bases, and 6 bases stayed unmatched. The germline CDR1 and CDR2 sequences are LNHNV and YYDKDF (reference sequence). There are 16 residues in the CDR3. DNA of the CDR3: TGTGCCACCAGCAGAGTAGCGGACAGGGGTTATTCACCCCTCCACTTT. Its translation: CATSRVADRGYSPLHF.

This clonotype was picked up many times. This chain uses TRBV29-1 with TRBJ2-7; D possibly uses TRBD1 or TRBD2 (5 bases each). In germline, CDR1 is SQVTM, CDR2 ANQGSEA. Trimming removed 6 bases from V and 2 bases from J, with 11 bases in between. The CDR3 extends over 12 amino acids. The CDR3 DNA follows: TGCAGCGTCGACTGGGGACCCTACGAGCAGTACTTC. It encodes CSVDWGPYEQYF.

The V gene is TRBV25-1, the J gene TRBJ2-3; no clear D. The CDR3 sequence is 14 residues long. Trimming took off 3 bases at V and 2 bases at J, with 9 bases between the two ends. Looked up from germline, CDR1 is MGHDK and CDR2 is SYGVNS. This CDR3 reads CASSDSSFTDTQYF. CDR3 bases: TGTGCCAGCAGTGATTCCTCCTTCACAGATACGCAGTATTTT.

J is TRBJ2-1 and V is TRBV2, with 10 bases identical to TRBD2. Germline CDR1 reads SNHLY; CDR2 reads FYNNEI. Germline trimming cut 1 base from V and 6 bases from J; bases unmatched to any gene: 6. CDR3 length: 16 residues. DNA for the CDR3: TGTGCCAGCAGTGAAGGTTGGACTAGCGGTTTCAATGAGCAGTTCTTC. Translated: CASSEGWTSGFNEQFF.

This chain connects TRBV6-1 to TRBJ1-1, with D maybe TRBD1 (5 bases). Between the trimmed V and J ends, which lost 5 bases and 8 bases, there was a span of 9 bases. The germline gives CDR1 MNHNS, CDR2 SASEGT. There are 11 residues in the CDR3. CDR3 in amino acids: CASSPWGEAFF. Here the CDR3 DNA reads TGTGCCAGCAGTCCCTGGGGGGAAGCTTTCTTT.

This clonotype was observed many times. The chain links TRBV4-2 to TRBJ2-1; TRBD1 or TRBD2 may be the D gene (7 bases each). V was cut by 8 bases and J by 7 bases, with 21 bases left in between. Per germline, CDR1 LGHNA and CDR2 YNFKEQ. The CDR3 length is 15 residues. The CDR3 nucleotides are TGTGCCAGCGCCCCACAGGGGAAGGGGGGGAATGAGCAGTTCTTC. This sequence encodes CASAPQGKGGNEQFF.

This clonotype was seen a handful of times. V is TRBV29-1 and J is TRBJ1-1; no clear D gene. This CDR3 region has 13 residues. The ends were cut back, 3 bases at V and 5 bases at J, with 13 bases in the middle. The germline V gene encodes CDR1 SQVTM and CDR2 ANQGSEA. In DNA form, the CDR3 reads TGCAGCGTTGATCTCGGAGTAGGGACTGAAGCTTTCTTT. As protein: CSVDLGVGTEAFF. The whole variable domain, filled in from reference TRBV29-1 and TRBJ1-1, reads SAVISQKPSRDICQRGTSLTIQCQVDSQVTMMFWYRQQPGQSLTLIATANQGSEATYESGFVIDKFPISRPNLTFSTLTVSNMSPEDSSIYLCSVDLGVGTEAFFGQGTRLTVV.

There are many counts of this clonotype. At one of its ends the junction is not consistent with the germline gene, which may arise from a read error. This chain uses TRBV5-1 with TRBJ2-1; D is perhaps TRBD1 (5 bases). The V gene's germline CDR1 is SGHRS and CDR2 YFSETQ. There are 12 residues in the CDR3. CDR3 sequence (DNA): TGTGCCAGCAGCTTACAGGTCAATGAGCAGTTCTTC. Protein sequence: CASSLQVNEQFF.

The gene calls are TRBV5-1 and TRBJ2-5; possibly TRBD1 for D (5 bases). The CDR3 loop spans 17 amino acids. The ends were cut back, 3 bases at V and 5 bases at J, with 23 bases in the middle. Germline-derived CDR1 and CDR2 are SGHRS and YFSETQ. In DNA, the CDR3 is TGCGCCAGCAGCTCAAATAGGGGATCCCTTCCTGGGGAGACCCAGTACTTC. Its translation: CASSSNRGSLPGETQYF. The full variable domain, in which reference TRBV5-1 and TRBJ2-5 provide the parts outside the CDR3, is KAGVTQTPRYLIKTRGQQVTLSCSPISGHRSVSWYQQTPGQGLQFLFEYFSETQRNKGNFPGRFSGRQFSNSRSEMNVSTLELGDSALYLCASSSNRGSLPGETQYFGPGTRLLVL.

The rearrangement uses TRBV20-1 and TRBJ2-3; 7 bases are shared with TRBD2. Germline loops: CDR1 DFQATT, CDR2 SNEGSKA (reference sequence). The CDR3 is made up of 16 amino acids. Germline trimming cut 3 bases from V and 6 bases from J; bases unmatched to any gene: 15. The CDR3 region has the DNA TGCAGTGCTAGTCAAGCGGGGACGACATTTTTGGATACGCAGTATTTT. It is translated as CSASQAGTTFLDTQYF.

The J gene is TRBJ1-1, the V gene TRBV29-1; D gene uncertain. The CDR3 length is 12 residues. Trimming took 4 bases from V and 4 from J, leaving 10 bases between them. Germline-derived CDR1 and CDR2 are SQVTM and ANQGSEA. The CDR3 sequence: CSVVEGGTEAFF. CDR3 coding DNA: TGCAGCGTTGTTGAGGGAGGCACTGAAGCTTTCTTT.

This clonotype has only a few counts. The chain employs TRBV30 and TRBJ1-2, with D uncertain. The CDR3 is 12 amino acids. Germline-derived CDR1 and CDR2 are GTSNPN and SVGIG (reference sequence). The V and J ends lost 4 bases and 3 bases respectively, with 9 bases between them. CDR3 nucleotide sequence: TGTGCCTGGACCCCCGGGTACTATGGCTACACCTTC. Amino acids: CAWTPGYYGYTF.

This clonotype has a handful of counts. The chain uses TRBV15 and TRBJ2-1, with D maybe TRBD2 (8 bases). Trimming stripped 0 bases from V and 9 bases from J, with 33 bases between. The CDR3 is made up of 21 amino acids. Germline-derived CDR1 and CDR2 are LNHNV and YYDKDF (reference sequence). The CDR3 coding sequence is TGTGCCACCAGCAGAGATAGAAGGGCAGGGGGAAGTTCCGGGAGGGCCGCTGAGCAGTTCTTC. Residues: CATSRDRRAGGSSGRAAEQFF.

This clonotype occurred a few times. The chain employs TRBV10-3 and TRBJ2-7, with TRBD1 matching over 7 bases. The CDR3 contains 14 residues. The ends lost 2 bases at V and 6 bases at J; junction bases unmatched: 7. Looked up from germline, CDR1 is ENHRY and CDR2 is SYGVKD. CDR3: CAISEPGQAVEQYF. In DNA form, the CDR3 reads TGTGCCATCAGTGAGCCAGGACAGGCCGTCGAGCAGTACTTC.